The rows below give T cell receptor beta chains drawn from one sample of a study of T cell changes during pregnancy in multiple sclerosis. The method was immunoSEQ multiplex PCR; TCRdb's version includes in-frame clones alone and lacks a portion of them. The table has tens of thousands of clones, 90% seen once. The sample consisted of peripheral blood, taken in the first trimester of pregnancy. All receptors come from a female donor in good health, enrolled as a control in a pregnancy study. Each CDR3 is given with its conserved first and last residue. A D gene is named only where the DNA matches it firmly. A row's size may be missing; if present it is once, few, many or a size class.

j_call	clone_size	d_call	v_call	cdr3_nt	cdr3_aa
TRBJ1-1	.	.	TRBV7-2	TGTGCCAGCAGCTTAGAACAGAACACTGAAGCTTTCTTT	CASSLEQNTEAFF
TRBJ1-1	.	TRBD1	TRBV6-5	TGTGCCAGCAGTTTCGACAGGGATGGGAACACTGAAGCTTTCTTT	CASSFDRDGNTEAFF
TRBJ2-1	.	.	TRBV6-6	TGTGCCAGCACCCTCGACAGGTCCCATGAGCAGTTCTTC	CASTLDRSHEQFF
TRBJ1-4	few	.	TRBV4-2	TGTGCCAGCAGCCAAGAGGCGGGGACTGAAAAACTGTTTTTT	CASSQEAGTEKLFF
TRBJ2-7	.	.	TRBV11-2	TGTGCCAGCAGCTTACCGACAGACCGTGGCTACGAGCAGTACTTC	CASSLPTDRGYEQYF
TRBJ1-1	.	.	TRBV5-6	TGTGCCAGCAGCTTGGGACAGGCTGTGAACACTGAAGCTTTCTTT	CASSLGQAVNTEAFF
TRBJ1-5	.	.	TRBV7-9	TGTGCCAGCAGCTTAGGGGGAGGGAGCAGTCAGCCCCAGCATTTT	CASSLGGGSSQPQHF
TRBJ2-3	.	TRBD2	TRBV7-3	TGTGCCAGCAGCCCCACCGGGAAGCGGGGGGGCGTAGATACGCAGTATTTT	CASSPTGKRGGVDTQYF
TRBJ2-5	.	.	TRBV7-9	TGTGCCAGCAGCTTAAGCAATCAAGAGACCCAGTACTTC	CASSLSNQETQYF
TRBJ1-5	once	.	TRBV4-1	TGCGCCAGCAGCCAAGATCTCCTTCCCGGGGTCCCCCAGCATTTT	CASSQDLLPGVPQHF
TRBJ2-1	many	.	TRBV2	TGTGCCAGCAGTGATCCCGCAGGGCAGGATGAGCAGTTCTTC	CASSDPAGQDEQFF
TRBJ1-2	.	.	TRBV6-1	TGTGCCAGCAGCTCGGTCCTGCAGGGTCTCTATGGCTACACCTTC	CASSSVLQGLYGYTF
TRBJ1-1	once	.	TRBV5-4	TGTGCCAGCAGCTTCCAAAACACTGAAGCTTTCTTT	CASSFQNTEAFF
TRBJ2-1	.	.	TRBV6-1	TGTGCCAGCAGTGGACTCGACAGTAACTCCTACAATGAGCAGTTCTTC	CASSGLDSNSYNEQFF
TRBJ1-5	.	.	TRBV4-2	TGTGCCAGCAGCCAGTCGGGGGGGCCCCAGCATTTT	CASSQSGGPQHF
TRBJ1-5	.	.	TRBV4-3	TGCGCCAGCAGCCAAAACGGTGCGGGACAGCCCCAGCATTTT	CASSQNGAGQPQHF
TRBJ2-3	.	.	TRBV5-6	TGTGCCAGCAGCTCGGACTTAGGGTCCAAAACGGATACGCAGTATTTT	CASSSDLGSKTDTQYF
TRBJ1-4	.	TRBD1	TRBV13	TGTGCCAGCAGCTGGGGACAGGTCAATGAAAAACTGTTTTTT	CASSWGQVNEKLFF
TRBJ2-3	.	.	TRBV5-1	TGCGCCAGCAGCATCGCTCTTGAGGATACGCAGTATTTT	CASSIALEDTQYF
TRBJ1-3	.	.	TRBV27	TGTGCCAGCAGCCCGGGGGTTTTTGGAAACACCATATATTTT	CASSPGVFGNTIYF
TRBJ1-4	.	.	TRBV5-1	TGCGCCAGCAGCTTGGGACAGTTGTCTGAAAAACTGTTTTTT	CASSLGQLSEKLFF
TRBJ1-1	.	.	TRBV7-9	TGTGCCAGCAGCTTGAACCTAGCCCCGAACACTGAAGCTTTCTTT	CASSLNLAPNTEAFF
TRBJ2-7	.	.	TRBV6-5	TGTGCCAGCAGCCGCGTTCCCGACGGAGCCTACGAGCAGTACTTC	CASSRVPDGAYEQYF
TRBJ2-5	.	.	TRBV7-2	TGTGCCAGCAGCTCTCGGACTCAAGAGACCCAGTACTTC	CASSSRTQETQYF